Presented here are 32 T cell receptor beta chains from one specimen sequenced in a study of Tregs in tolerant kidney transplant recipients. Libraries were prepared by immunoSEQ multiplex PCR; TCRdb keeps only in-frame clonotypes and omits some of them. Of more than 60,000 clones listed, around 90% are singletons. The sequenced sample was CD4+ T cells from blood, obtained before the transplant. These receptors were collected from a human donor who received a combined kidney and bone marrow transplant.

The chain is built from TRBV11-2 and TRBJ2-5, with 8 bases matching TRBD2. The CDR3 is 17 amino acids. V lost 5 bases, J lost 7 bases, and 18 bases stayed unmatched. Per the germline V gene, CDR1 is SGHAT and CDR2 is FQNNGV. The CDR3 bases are TGTGCCAGCAGCGTGGTGATAGCGGGAACCGGCCGGGGGACCCAGTACTTC. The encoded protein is CASSVVIAGTGRGTQYF.

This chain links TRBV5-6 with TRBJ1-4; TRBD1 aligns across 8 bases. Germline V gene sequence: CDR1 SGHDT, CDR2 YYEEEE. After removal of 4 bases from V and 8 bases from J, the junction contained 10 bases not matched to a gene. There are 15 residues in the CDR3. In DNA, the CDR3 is TGTGCCAGCAGCCGGATAGGACAGGGTGAAGAAAAACTGTTTTTT. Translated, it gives CASSRIGQGEEKLFF.

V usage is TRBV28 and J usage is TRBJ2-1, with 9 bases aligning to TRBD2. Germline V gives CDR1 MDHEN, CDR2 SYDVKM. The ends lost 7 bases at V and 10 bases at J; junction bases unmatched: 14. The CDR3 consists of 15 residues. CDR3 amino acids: CASNGGLAGSGEQFF. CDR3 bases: TGTGCCAGCAATGGAGGGCTAGCGGGATCAGGGGAGCAGTTCTTC.

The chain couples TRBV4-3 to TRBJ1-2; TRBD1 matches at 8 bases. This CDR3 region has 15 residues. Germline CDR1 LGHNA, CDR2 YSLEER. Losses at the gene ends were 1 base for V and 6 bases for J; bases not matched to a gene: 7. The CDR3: CASSQVHRGTDGYTF. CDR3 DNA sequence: TGCGCCAGCAGCCAAGTCCACAGGGGGACCGATGGCTACACCTTC.

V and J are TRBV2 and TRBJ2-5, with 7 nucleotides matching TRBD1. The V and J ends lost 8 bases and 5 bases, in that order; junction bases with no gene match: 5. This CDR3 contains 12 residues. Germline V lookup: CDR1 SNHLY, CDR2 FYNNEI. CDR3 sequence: CASQGVSETQYF. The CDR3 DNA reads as TGTGCCAGCCAGGGGGTCAGCGAGACCCAGTACTTC. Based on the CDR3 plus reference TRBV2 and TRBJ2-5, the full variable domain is EPEVTQTPSHQVTQMGQEVILRCVPISNHLYFYWYRQILGQKVEFLVSFYNNEISEKSEIFDDQFSVERPDGSNFTLKIRSTKLEDSAMYFCASQGVSETQYFGPGTRLLVL.

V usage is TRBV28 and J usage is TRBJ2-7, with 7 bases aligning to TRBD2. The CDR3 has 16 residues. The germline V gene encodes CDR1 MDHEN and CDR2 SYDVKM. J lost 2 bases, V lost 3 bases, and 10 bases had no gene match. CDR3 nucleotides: TGTGCCAGCAGTTTTTGGGAGGGGAAGGGCCCCTACGAGCAGTACTTC. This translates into CASSFWEGKGPYEQYF. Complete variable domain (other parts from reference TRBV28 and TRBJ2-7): DVKVTQSSRYLVKRTGEKVFLECVQDMDHENMFWYRQDPGLGLRLIYFSYDVKMKEKGDIPEGYSVSREKKERFSLILESASTNQTSMYLCASSFWEGKGPYEQYFGPGTRLTVT.

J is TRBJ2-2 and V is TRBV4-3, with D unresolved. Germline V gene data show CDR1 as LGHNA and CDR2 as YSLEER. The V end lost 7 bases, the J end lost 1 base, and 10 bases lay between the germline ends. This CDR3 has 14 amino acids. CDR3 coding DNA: TGCGCCAGCATCGGAGCGAGGAACACCGGGGAGCTGTTTTTT. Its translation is CASIGARNTGELFF.

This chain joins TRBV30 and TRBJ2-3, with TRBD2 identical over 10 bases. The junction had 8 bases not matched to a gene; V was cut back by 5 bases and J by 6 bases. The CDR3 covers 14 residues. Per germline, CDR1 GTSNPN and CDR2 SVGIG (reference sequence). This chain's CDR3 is CAWALAGGDDTQYF. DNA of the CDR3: TGTGCCTGGGCATTAGCGGGAGGAGATGATACGCAGTATTTT.

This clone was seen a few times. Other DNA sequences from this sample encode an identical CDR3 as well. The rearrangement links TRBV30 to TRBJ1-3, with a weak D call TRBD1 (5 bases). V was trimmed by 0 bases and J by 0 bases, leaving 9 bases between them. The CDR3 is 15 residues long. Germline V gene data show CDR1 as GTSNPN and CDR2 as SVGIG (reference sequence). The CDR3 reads CAWSVGGSSGNTIYF. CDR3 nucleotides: TGTGCCTGGAGTGTGGGGGGATCCTCTGGAAACACCATATATTTT.

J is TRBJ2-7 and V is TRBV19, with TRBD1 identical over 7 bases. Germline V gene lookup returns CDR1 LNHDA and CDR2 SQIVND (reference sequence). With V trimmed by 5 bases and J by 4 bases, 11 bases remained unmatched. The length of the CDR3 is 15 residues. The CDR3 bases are TGTGCCAGTAGTGTTGGGACAGCCCTCGGTTACGAGCAGTACTTC. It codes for CASSVGTALGYEQYF.

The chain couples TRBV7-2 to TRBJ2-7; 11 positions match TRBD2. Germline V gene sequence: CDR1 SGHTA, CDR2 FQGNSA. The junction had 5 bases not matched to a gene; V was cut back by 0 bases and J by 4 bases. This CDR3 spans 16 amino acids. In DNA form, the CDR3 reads TGTGCCAGCAGCTTAGCCACGACTAGCGGGGTGTACGAGCAGTACTTC. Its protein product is CASSLATTSGVYEQYF.

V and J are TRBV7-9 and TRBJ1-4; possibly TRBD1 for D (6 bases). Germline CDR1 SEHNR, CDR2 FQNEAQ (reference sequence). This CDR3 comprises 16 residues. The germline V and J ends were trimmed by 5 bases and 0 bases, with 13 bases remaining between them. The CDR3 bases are TGTGCCAGCAGCCAGGGACACGGTGCAACTAATGAAAAACTGTTTTTT. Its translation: CASSQGHGATNEKLFF.

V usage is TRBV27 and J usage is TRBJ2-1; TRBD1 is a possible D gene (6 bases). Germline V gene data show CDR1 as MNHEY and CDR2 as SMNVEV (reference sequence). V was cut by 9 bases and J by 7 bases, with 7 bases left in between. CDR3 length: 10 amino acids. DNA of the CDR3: TGTGCCAGACAGGGAAATGAGCAGTTCTTC. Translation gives CARQGNEQFF.

The CDR3 protein is CASSAAGTNYNEQFF. The CDR3 DNA reads TGTGCCAGCAGCGCTGCCGGGACTAACTACAATGAGCAGTTCTTC. This sequence joins TRBV9 and TRBJ2-1; 7 bases are shared with TRBD2. The CDR3 is 15 amino acids. Per germline, CDR1 SGDLS and CDR2 YYNGEE. The J segment lost 3 bases and the V segment lost 3 bases, leaving 6 bases of the junction unmatched. The full variable domain, in which reference TRBV9 and TRBJ2-1 provide the parts outside the CDR3, is DSGVTQTPKHLITATGQRVTLRCSPRSGDLSVYWYQQSLDQGLQFLIQYYNGEERAKGNILERFSAQQFPDLHSELNLSSLELGDSALYFCASSAAGTNYNEQFFGPGTRLTVL.

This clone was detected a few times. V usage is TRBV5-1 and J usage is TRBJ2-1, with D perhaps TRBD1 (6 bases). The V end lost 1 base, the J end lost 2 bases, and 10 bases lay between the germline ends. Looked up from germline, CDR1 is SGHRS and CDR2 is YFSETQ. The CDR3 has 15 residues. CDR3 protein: CASSLIRTAYNEQFF. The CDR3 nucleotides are TGCGCCAGCAGCTTGATTAGGACAGCCTACAATGAGCAGTTCTTC.

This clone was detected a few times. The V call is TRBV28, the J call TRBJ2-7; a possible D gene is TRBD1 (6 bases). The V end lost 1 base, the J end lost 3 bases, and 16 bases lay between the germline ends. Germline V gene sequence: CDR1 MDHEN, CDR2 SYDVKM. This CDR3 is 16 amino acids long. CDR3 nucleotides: TGTGCCAGCAGTTTATTCGGGGCAGGGGAGATCTACGAGCAGTACTTC. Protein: CASSLFGAGEIYEQYF.

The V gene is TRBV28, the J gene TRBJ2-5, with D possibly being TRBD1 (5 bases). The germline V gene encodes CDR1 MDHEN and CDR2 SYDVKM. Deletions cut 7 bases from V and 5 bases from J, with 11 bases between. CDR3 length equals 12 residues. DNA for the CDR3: TGTGCCAGCACAGGGTTCAAGGAGACCCAGTACTTC. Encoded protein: CASTGFKETQYF.

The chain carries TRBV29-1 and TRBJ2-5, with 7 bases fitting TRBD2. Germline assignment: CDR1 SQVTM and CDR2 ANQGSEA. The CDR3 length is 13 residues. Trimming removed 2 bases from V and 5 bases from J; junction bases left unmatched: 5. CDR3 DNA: TGCAGCGTTGAAAGGGGAGGGTTTGAGACCCAGTACTTC. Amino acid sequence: CSVERGGFETQYF. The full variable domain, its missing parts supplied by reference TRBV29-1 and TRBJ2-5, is SAVISQKPSRDICQRGTSLTIQCQVDSQVTMMFWYRQQPGQSLTLIATANQGSEATYESGFVIDKFPISRPNLTFSTLTVSNMSPEDSSIYLCSVERGGFETQYFGPGTRLLVL.

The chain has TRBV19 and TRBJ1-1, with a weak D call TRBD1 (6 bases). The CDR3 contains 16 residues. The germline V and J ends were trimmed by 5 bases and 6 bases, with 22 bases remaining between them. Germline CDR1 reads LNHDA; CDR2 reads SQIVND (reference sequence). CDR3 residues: CASSFPGSDRAPEAFF. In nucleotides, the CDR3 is TGTGCCAGTAGTTTTCCAGGGTCGGACAGAGCCCCTGAAGCTTTCTTT.

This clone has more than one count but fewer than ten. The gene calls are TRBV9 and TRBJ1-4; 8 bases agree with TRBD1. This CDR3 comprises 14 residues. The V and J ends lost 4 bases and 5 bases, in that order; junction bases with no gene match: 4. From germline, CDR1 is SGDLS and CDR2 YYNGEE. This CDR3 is CASSKGQDNEKLFF. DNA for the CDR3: TGTGCCAGCAGCAAGGGACAGGACAATGAAAAACTGTTTTTT.

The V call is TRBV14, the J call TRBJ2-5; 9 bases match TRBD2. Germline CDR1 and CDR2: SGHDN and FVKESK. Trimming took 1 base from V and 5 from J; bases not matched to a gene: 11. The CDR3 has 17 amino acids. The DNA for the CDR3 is TGTGCCAGCAGCCAAGGCGCCCTAGCGGGATCTAAGGAGACCCAGTACTTC. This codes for CASSQGALAGSKETQYF.

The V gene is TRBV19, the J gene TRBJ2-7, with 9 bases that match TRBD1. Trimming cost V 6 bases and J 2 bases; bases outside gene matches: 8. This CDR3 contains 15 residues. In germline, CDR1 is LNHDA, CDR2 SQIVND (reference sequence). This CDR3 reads CASRPGQGSTYEQYF. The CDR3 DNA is TGTGCCAGTAGGCCGGGACAGGGTTCAACCTACGAGCAGTACTTC. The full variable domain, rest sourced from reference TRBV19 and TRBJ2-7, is DGGITQSPKYLFRKEGQNVTLSCEQNLNHDAMYWYRQDPGQGLRLIYYSQIVNDFQKGDIAEGYSVSREKKESFPLTVTSAQKNPTAFYLCASRPGQGSTYEQYFGPGTRLTVT.

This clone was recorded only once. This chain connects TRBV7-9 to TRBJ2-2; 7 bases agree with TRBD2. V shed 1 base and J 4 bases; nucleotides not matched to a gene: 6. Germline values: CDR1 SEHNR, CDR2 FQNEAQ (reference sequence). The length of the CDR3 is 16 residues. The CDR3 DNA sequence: TGTGCCAGCAGCTTAGATCCGGGAGGCGGCACCGGGGAGCTGTTTTTT. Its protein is CASSLDPGGGTGELFF.

The CDR3 reads CASSLNLAGDEQFF. DNA for the CDR3: TGCGCCAGCAGCTTGAATCTAGCGGGAGACGAGCAGTTCTTC. The chain has TRBV5-1 and TRBJ2-1; 10 bases match TRBD2. Germline trimming cut 1 base from V and 10 bases from J; bases unmatched to any gene: 5. The CDR3 covers 14 residues. CDR1 SGHRS and CDR2 YFSETQ come from the germline V gene.

CDR3 DNA: TGTGCCAGCAGCTTGGTTGTAGGGCAGGGTGAGCAGTTCTTC. Its translation: CASSLVVGQGEQFF. The chain joins TRBV5-8 to TRBJ2-1, with D maybe TRBD1 (5 bases). The CDR3 has 14 residues. V gave up 0 bases and J gave up 9 bases, with 13 bases separating them. Germline CDR1 is SGHTS and CDR2 is YDEGEE.

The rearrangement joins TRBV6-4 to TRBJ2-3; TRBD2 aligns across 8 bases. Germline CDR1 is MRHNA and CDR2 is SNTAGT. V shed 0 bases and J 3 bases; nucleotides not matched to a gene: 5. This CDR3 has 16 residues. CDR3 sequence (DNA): TGTGCCAGCAGTGACTCAAGCGGGAGAGGAACAGATACGCAGTATTTT. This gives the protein CASSDSSGRGTDTQYF.

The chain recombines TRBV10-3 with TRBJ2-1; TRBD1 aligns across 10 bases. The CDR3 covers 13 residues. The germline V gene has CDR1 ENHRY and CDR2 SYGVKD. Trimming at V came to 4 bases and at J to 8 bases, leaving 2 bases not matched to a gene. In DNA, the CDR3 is TGTGCCATCAGTGTGGGACAGGGGTATGAGCAGTTCTTC. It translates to CAISVGQGYEQFF.

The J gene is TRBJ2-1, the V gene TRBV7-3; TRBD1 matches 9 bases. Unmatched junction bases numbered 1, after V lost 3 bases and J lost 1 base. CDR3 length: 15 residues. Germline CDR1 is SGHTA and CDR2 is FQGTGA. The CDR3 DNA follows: TGTGCCAGCAGCTTGACAGGGGGTTCCTACAATGAGCAGTTCTTC. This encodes CASSLTGGSYNEQFF.

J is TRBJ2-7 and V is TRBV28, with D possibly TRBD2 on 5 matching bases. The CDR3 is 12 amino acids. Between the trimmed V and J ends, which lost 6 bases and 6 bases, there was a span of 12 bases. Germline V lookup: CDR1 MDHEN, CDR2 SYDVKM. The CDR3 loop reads CASRLDSREQYF. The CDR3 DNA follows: TGTGCCAGCAGACTAGATTCTCGCGAGCAGTACTTC.

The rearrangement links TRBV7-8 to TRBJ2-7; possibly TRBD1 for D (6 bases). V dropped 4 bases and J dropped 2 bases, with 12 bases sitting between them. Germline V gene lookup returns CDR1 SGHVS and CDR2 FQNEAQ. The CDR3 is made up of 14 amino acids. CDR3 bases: TGTGCCAGCAGCTCCGGGACACGAACCTACGAGCAGTACTTC. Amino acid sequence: CASSSGTRTYEQYF.

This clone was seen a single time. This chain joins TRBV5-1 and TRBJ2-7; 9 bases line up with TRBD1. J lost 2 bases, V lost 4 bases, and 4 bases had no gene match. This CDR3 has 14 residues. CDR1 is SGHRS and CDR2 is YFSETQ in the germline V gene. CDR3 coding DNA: TGCGCCAGCAGCCTTCGGGACAGGGCCTACGAGCAGTACTTC. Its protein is CASSLRDRAYEQYF.

The CDR3, as DNA: TGTGCCAGCATCAACAGGGGGCCTACGATTGAGTACTTC. This encodes CASINRGPTIEYF. The genes are TRBV2 and TRBJ2-7; TRBD1 aligns across 9 bases. The J segment lost 11 bases and the V segment lost 7 bases, leaving 12 bases of the junction unmatched. The CDR3 length is 13 residues. Germline V lookup: CDR1 SNHLY, CDR2 FYNNEI.